Presented here are 13 T cell receptor beta chains from one specimen sequenced in a study of shared clonotypes between healthy human individuals. Only in-frame clones appear in the TCRdb table, and some are missing; sequencing was by immunoSEQ multiplex PCR. The sample shows about 1,500,000 clones, roughly 96% of them seen only once. The sample was naive CD4+ T cells sorted from blood. Subset defined: CD45RA+ positively selected. These receptors were taken from a young man in good health.

This clone occurred once. V and J are TRBV7-9 and TRBJ2-2; 8 bases are a match to TRBD1. CDR1 is SEHNR, CDR2 FQNEAQ, per germline (reference sequence). J gave up 6 bases and V 0 bases, and 15 bases lay outside the gene matches. The CDR3 totals 19 residues. CDR3 in DNA: TGTGCCAGCAGCTTAGCCCCCTTCAAGGACAGGGTAAGAGCCGGGGAGCTGTTTTTT. This gives the protein CASSLAPFKDRVRAGELFF.

This chain links TRBV21-1 with TRBJ2-7; the table's D call, TRBD1, has no DNA check behind it. TRBV21-1 is a pseudogene locus. CDR3 length: 16 residues. Here the CDR3 reads CASTSGTVQFTYEQYF. CDR3 DNA: TGTGCCAGCACCTCCGGGACAGTTCAATTCACCTACGAGCAGTACTTC.

The rearrangement uses TRBV6-1 and TRBJ1-4, with D possibly matching TRBD1 (5 bases). V gave up 6 bases and J gave up 7 bases, with 15 bases separating them. The germline CDR1 and CDR2 sequences are MNHNS and SASEGT. CDR3 size: 14 residues. CDR3 bases: TGTGCCAGCAGCTTGGGGAGGGGCGGTGAAAAACTGTTTTTT. This codes for CASSLGRGGEKLFF.

In this sample, this clone turned up once. The CDR3 DNA is TGTGCCAGCAGGCGCAGGGGGGGCCAAGAGACCCAGTACTTC. Protein product: CASRRRGGQETQYF. V is TRBV7-6 and J is TRBJ2-5; D tentatively fits TRBD1 or TRBD2 (7 bases each). The germline V gene has CDR1 SGHVS and CDR2 FNYEAQ. This CDR3 contains 14 residues. V was clipped by 6 bases and J by 1 base, with 12 bases between them.

The gene calls are TRBV7-3 and TRBJ2-7; a weak D match, TRBD1 (5 bases). The CDR3 has 13 residues. Germline CDR1 SGHTA, CDR2 FQGTGA. Trimming stripped 0 bases from V and 6 bases from J, with 9 bases between. CDR3 amino acids: CASSLTGAGEQYF. CDR3 DNA sequence: TGTGCCAGCAGCTTAACAGGGGCTGGCGAGCAGTACTTC.

This clone occurred once. The chain carries TRBV18 and TRBJ1-5; D call uncertain. Trimming left V 5 bases short and J 5 bases short, with 10 bases between. Germline values: CDR1 KGHSH, CDR2 LQKENI. This CDR3 comprises 13 residues. The CDR3 nucleotides are TGTGCCAGCTCATCACATGGGGATCAGCCCCAGCATTTT. It codes for CASSSHGDQPQHF.

Concerning this clone itself: This same CDR3 is encoded by further DNA sequences in the sample. The chain couples TRBV15 to TRBJ2-7, with D perhaps matching TRBD1 (6 bases). Germline CDR1 and CDR2: LNHNV and YYDKDF (reference sequence). Trimming pared 5 bases from V and 2 bases from J, leaving 10 bases between. The CDR3 has 13 amino acids. For the CDR3, the DNA is TGTGCCACCAGCCGGGACAAGACCTACGAGCAGTACTTC. Protein: CATSRDKTYEQYF.

This chain uses TRBV7-8 with TRBJ2-1, with D maybe TRBD2 (5 bases). In germline, CDR1 is SGHVS, CDR2 FQNEAQ. The CDR3 contains 13 residues. Trimming left V 1 base short and J 9 bases short, with 10 bases between. CDR3 coding DNA: TGTGCCAGCAGCTTAGAGAGGGTCATTGAGCAGTTCTTC. Translated: CASSLERVIEQFF.

The rearrangement links TRBV2 to TRBJ2-5, with D uncertain. CDR3 length: 12 amino acids. From germline, CDR1 is SNHLY and CDR2 FYNNEI. V was clipped by 11 bases and J by 4 bases, with 14 bases between them. CDR3 bases: TGTGCCGTAGGACGTACGGGAGAGACCCAGTACTTC. Protein: CAVGRTGETQYF.

V usage is TRBV5-5 and J usage is TRBJ2-1, with TRBD2 identical over 10 bases. This CDR3 comprises 19 residues. Unmatched junction bases numbered 13, after V lost 1 base and J lost 3 bases. Germline V gene lookup returns CDR1 SGHKS and CDR2 YYEKEE (reference sequence). The CDR3: CASSLRLAGAEGFYNEQFF. The CDR3 DNA is TGTGCCAGCAGCTTGCGCCTAGCGGGAGCAGAGGGTTTCTACAATGAGCAGTTCTTC.

As concerns this clone: Distinct nucleotide sequences in the sample also encode this CDR3. J is TRBJ1-2 and V is TRBV29-1; 8 bases line up with TRBD1. Unmatched junction bases numbered 0, after V lost 6 bases and J lost 3 bases. The CDR3 sequence is 11 residues long. The germline V gene has CDR1 SQVTM and CDR2 ANQGSEA. The CDR3 nucleotides read TGCAGCGTGGGACAGGACTATGGCTACACCTTC. It translates to CSVGQDYGYTF. Drawing the rest from reference TRBV29-1 and TRBJ1-2, the complete variable domain is SAVISQKPSRDICQRGTSLTIQCQVDSQVTMMFWYRQQPGQSLTLIATANQGSEATYESGFVIDKFPISRPNLTFSTLTVSNMSPEDSSIYLCSVGQDYGYTFGSGTRLTVV.

The chain employs TRBV7-2 and TRBJ2-4; D gene ambiguous. Germline V gene sequence: CDR1 SGHTA, CDR2 FQGNSA. The CDR3 runs 17 residues. The V end lost 5 bases, the J end lost 1 base, and 18 bases lay between the germline ends. The CDR3 sequence: CASSPTKVVYAKNIQYF. The CDR3 DNA is TGTGCCAGCAGCCCAACTAAGGTCGTTTATGCCAAAAACATTCAGTACTTC. Using reference TRBV7-2 and TRBJ2-4 for the parts outside the CDR3, the full variable domain is GAGVSQSPSNKVTEKGKDVELRCDPISGHTALYWYRQSLGQGLEFLIYFQGNSAPDKSGLPSDRFSAERTGGSVSTLTIQRTQQEDSAVYLCASSPTKVVYAKNIQYFGAGTRLSVL.

V is TRBV18 and J is TRBJ2-7; D unclear. The germline gives CDR1 KGHSH, CDR2 LQKENI. The CDR3 is made up of 13 amino acids. With 3 bases removed from V and 6 bases from J, the gap between germline ends came to 12 bases. This chain's CDR3 is CASSPQPMGEQYF. CDR3 DNA: TGTGCCAGCTCACCGCAGCCTATGGGCGAGCAGTACTTC.